These 4 T cell receptor beta chains were sequenced from one sample in a study of blood T cell repertoires in COVID-19 (dated by TCRdb to the early 2020s). Library preparation used the immunoSEQ multiplex PCR assay. TCRdb limited this immuneACCESS table to in-frame rearrangements with V and J called. A share of clones is missing; checked studies link under half to unresolved V genes, and the rest is unexplained. Recorded for this sample are 130,000 or so clones; about 86% of them occurred a single time. The ten biggest clones cover approximately 20% of the sample. The sequenced sample was peripheral blood. The receptors here all came from a woman aged 45-60 years who had recovered from COVID-19.

V and J are TRBV12-3 or TRBV12-4 and TRBJ2-7; D uncertain. The CDR3 has 11 amino acids. V was pared by 3 bases and J by 5 bases, with 5 bases between. CDR3 sequence: CASSFFDEQYF. CDR3 DNA: TGTGCCAGCAGTTTTTTCGACGAGCAGTACTTC.

V gene TRBV19 combines with J gene TRBJ2-2; 8 bases match TRBD1. The CDR3 has 15 amino acids. Per germline, CDR1 LNHDA and CDR2 SQIVND (reference sequence). V shed 7 bases, J shed 1 base, and the junction held 5 bases outside the gene matches. Here the CDR3 DNA reads TGTGCCAGTAATCCGACAGGGGTGAACACCGGGGAGCTGTTTTTT. This translates into CASNPTGVNTGELFF.

V gene TRBV19 combines with J gene TRBJ1-5; 9 nucleotides agree with TRBD1. This CDR3 comprises 15 residues. V lost 10 bases to trimming and J lost 1 base; unmatched junction nucleotides: 8. Per the germline V gene, CDR1 is LNHDA and CDR2 is SQIVND (reference sequence). The CDR3 here is CATSTGGRSNQPQHF. CDR3 in DNA: TGTGCCACCTCGACAGGGGGTCGAAGCAATCAGCCCCAGCATTTT.

The chain has TRBV20-1 and TRBJ2-3, with D possibly TRBD2 on 5 matching bases. The germline V gene encodes CDR1 DFQATT and CDR2 SNEGSKA (reference sequence). V was trimmed by 3 bases and J by 2 bases, leaving 15 bases between them. The CDR3 loop spans 15 amino acids. The CDR3 region is CSASGLADYTDTQYF. In DNA, the CDR3 is TGCAGTGCTAGTGGCCTAGCTGACTACACAGATACGCAGTATTTT.